These 19 T cell receptor beta chains came from one sample sequenced in a study of blood T cell repertoires in COVID-19 (dated by TCRdb to the early 2020s). Library generation was performed with the immunoSEQ multiplex PCR assay. Entries here come from immuneACCESS through TCRdb and include only in-frame sequences with V and J called. Some clones fail to appear in such tables; in the studies checked, an unresolved V gene covers under half of the shortfall, and the cause of the remainder is unknown. Present in this sample are 250,000 to 300,000 clones, approximately 89% of which were seen just once. The ten largest clones take up roughly a tenth of the sample. Sequences were obtained from peripheral blood. Every receptor here comes from a woman in her sixties or seventies with COVID-19, enrolled during active disease.

In this sample, this clone turned up once. This chain joins TRBV19 and TRBJ2-2; TRBD1 matches at 8 bases. This CDR3 comprises 14 residues. From germline, CDR1 is LNHDA and CDR2 SQIVND (reference sequence). Trimming cost V 7 bases and J 4 bases; bases outside gene matches: 5. The CDR3 spells CASNTQGVTGELFF. Here the CDR3 DNA reads TGTGCCAGTAATACACAGGGGGTCACCGGGGAGCTGTTTTTT.

The chain couples TRBV28 to TRBJ1-2, with 11 bases that match TRBD1. The CDR3 has 15 amino acids. The V and J ends lost 6 bases and 5 bases, in that order; junction bases with no gene match: 8. Germline V gene sequence: CDR1 MDHEN, CDR2 SYDVKM. CDR3 nucleotide sequence: TGTGCCAGCAGGACCTCCCGGGACAGGGGGTATGGCTACACCTTC. Residues: CASRTSRDRGYGYTF.

The chain couples TRBV27 to TRBJ2-4, with 8 nucleotides matching TRBD1. The J segment lost 5 bases and the V segment lost 5 bases, leaving 11 bases of the junction unmatched. This CDR3 region has 16 residues. CDR1 is MNHEY and CDR2 is SMNVEV in the germline V gene (reference sequence). CDR3 bases: TGTGCCAGCAGTCCCATCCTGGACAGGGTCGAAAACATTCAGTACTTC. Its protein is CASSPILDRVENIQYF.

The chain recombines TRBV6-5 with TRBJ2-3; the D gene is possibly TRBD1 (5 bases). Trimming took 6 bases from V and 2 from J, leaving 12 bases between them. Germline loops: CDR1 MNHEY, CDR2 SVGAGI. The CDR3 spans 14 residues. The CDR3 DNA reads TGTGCCAGCAGGCTAACAGGATCCACAGATACGCAGTATTTT. Its protein is CASRLTGSTDTQYF.

CDR3 amino acids: CASSGTEWGYQPQHF. The CDR3 DNA reads TGTGCCAGCAGTGGGACAGAGTGGGGATATCAGCCCCAGCATTTT. This chain uses TRBV2 with TRBJ1-5; D possibly corresponds to TRBD1 (6 bases). Germline assignment: CDR1 SNHLY and CDR2 FYNNEI. CDR3 size: 15 residues. The ends were cut back, 4 bases at V and 5 bases at J, with 15 bases in the middle.

This clone occurred a few times. The chain combines TRBV27 with TRBJ1-2; the D gene is possibly TRBD1 (6 bases). Trimming pared 8 bases from V and 5 bases from J, leaving 9 bases between. CDR3 length: 11 residues. Germline V gene lookup returns CDR1 MNHEY and CDR2 SMNVEV (reference sequence). CDR3 nucleotides: TGTGCCAGCTCCAGGGGATATGGCTACACCTTC. It is translated as CASSRGYGYTF.

This clone has a single count. CDR3: CATSEQGGTEAFF. CDR3 sequence (DNA): TGTGCCACCAGTGAACAGGGAGGGACTGAAGCTTTCTTT. The chain couples TRBV24-1 to TRBJ1-1; possibly TRBD1 for D (6 bases). Trimming left V 4 bases short and J 5 bases short, with 10 bases between. Germline CDR1 KGHDR, CDR2 SFDVKD. This CDR3 comprises 13 residues.

V gene TRBV19 combines with J gene TRBJ2-2; no definite D call. Germline V CDR1 and CDR2: LNHDA, SQIVND (reference sequence). The CDR3 consists of 14 residues. The V end was cut by 6 bases, the J end by 6 bases, with 14 bases between. CDR3 sequence reads: CASSLRGRSGELFF. In DNA form, the CDR3 reads TGTGCCAGTAGCTTGAGAGGTCGTTCCGGGGAGCTGTTTTTT.

The chain employs TRBV19 and TRBJ2-3; TRBD2 aligns across 13 bases. The CDR3 sequence is 16 residues long. The trim removed 5 bases at V and 4 bases at J, leaving 6 bases unmatched. Looked up from germline, CDR1 is LNHDA and CDR2 is SQIVND (reference sequence). The CDR3: CASSLLAGGIADTQYF. Here the CDR3 DNA reads TGTGCCAGTAGTTTACTAGCGGGAGGGATTGCAGATACGCAGTATTTT.

CDR3: CASSPGTSGSPGELFF. The CDR3 bases are TGTGCCAGCAGCCCAGGTACTAGCGGGTCCCCCGGGGAGCTGTTTTTT. The V call is TRBV6-2 or TRBV6-3, the J call TRBJ2-2; 9 bases align to TRBD2. The J segment lost 6 bases and the V segment lost 6 bases, leaving 11 bases of the junction unmatched. The CDR3 is 16 amino acids. Germline CDR1 is MNHEY and CDR2 is SVGEGT.

The CDR3 region is CASSQVVSSYEQYF. The DNA for the CDR3 is TGTGCCAGCAGCCAGGTGGTGAGCTCCTACGAGCAGTACTTC. This chain links TRBV3-1 (or the pseudogene TRBV3-2) with TRBJ2-7; D is unresolved. V was pared by 3 bases and J by 0 bases, with 9 bases between. Germline V gene data show CDR1 as LGHDT and CDR2 as YNNKEL (reference sequence). The CDR3 sequence is 14 residues long.

J is TRBJ2-6 and V is TRBV4-2; weak D call: TRBD1 (6 bases). There are 15 residues in the CDR3. Germline-derived CDR1 and CDR2 are LGHNA and YNFKEQ. V shed 4 bases and J shed 4 bases, with 11 bases lying between them. The DNA of the CDR3 is TGTGCCAGCAGCCGCACAGGGACCGGGGCCAACGTCCTGACTTTC. It translates to CASSRTGTGANVLTF.

The chain combines TRBV19 with TRBJ2-4; D remains ambiguous. V lost 6 bases to trimming and J lost 4 bases, with 10 bases between them. The length of the CDR3 is 13 residues. Germline-derived CDR1 and CDR2 are LNHDA and SQIVND (reference sequence). The CDR3 DNA reads as TGTGCCAGTAGCCTCGGTCATAAAAACATTCAGTACTTC. This translates into CASSLGHKNIQYF.

This chain joins TRBV18 and TRBJ1-1; 10 bases align to TRBD1. V shed 3 bases, J shed 6 bases, and the junction held 4 bases outside the gene matches. Germline lookup yields CDR1 KGHSH and CDR2 LQKENI. This CDR3 is 14 amino acids long. CDR3 in amino acids: CASSPGQGIAEAFF. CDR3 DNA: TGTGCCAGCTCACCGGGACAGGGGATCGCTGAAGCTTTCTTT.

This clone was found once. The V and J genes are TRBV10-3 and TRBJ1-4; D is perhaps TRBD1 (6 bases). The CDR3 contains 16 residues. The ends were cut back, 5 bases at V and 0 bases at J, with 13 bases in the middle. The germline gives CDR1 ENHRY, CDR2 SYGVKD. In DNA, the CDR3 is TGTGCCATCAGTAAGCGGGGGCCTTCAACTAATGAAAAACTGTTTTTT. This sequence encodes CAISKRGPSTNEKLFF.

J is TRBJ2-7 and V is TRBV3-1 (or the pseudogene TRBV3-2), with D possibly TRBD1 on 6 matching bases. V was shortened by 4 bases and J by 3 bases, with 13 bases between the two germline ends. The germline gives CDR1 LGHDT, CDR2 YNNKEL (reference sequence). The CDR3 extends over 14 amino acids. CDR3 loop: CASSLQGQDYEQYF. In DNA form, the CDR3 reads TGTGCCAGCAGCCTGCAGGGACAAGACTACGAGCAGTACTTC.

A note on this clone: Distinct nucleotide sequences in the sample also encode this CDR3. The CDR3 DNA sequence: TGTGCCAGCAGCCAAGGGGGGGTGGGCACTGAAGCTTTCTTT. As protein: CASSQGGVGTEAFF. The rearrangement uses TRBV3-1 (or the pseudogene TRBV3-2) and TRBJ1-1; maybe TRBD1 (5 bases). V was shortened by 1 base and J by 4 bases, with 10 bases between the two germline ends. CDR3 length equals 14 residues. In germline, CDR1 is LGHDT, CDR2 YNNKEL (reference sequence).

V gene TRBV5-1 combines with J gene TRBJ2-3; TRBD2 matches at 13 bases. The CDR3 sequence is 16 residues long. J lost 2 bases, V lost 2 bases, and 2 bases had no gene match. Germline V gene lookup returns CDR1 SGHRS and CDR2 YFSETQ. This chain's CDR3 is CASSLGTSGITDTQYF. The CDR3 coding sequence is TGCGCCAGCAGCTTAGGGACTAGCGGGATCACAGATACGCAGTATTTT.

The chain carries TRBV7-2 and TRBJ1-3; TRBD1 might be the D (6 bases). The germline V gene encodes CDR1 SGHTA and CDR2 FQGNSA. V was shortened by 7 bases and J by 0 bases, with 19 bases between the two germline ends. This CDR3 spans 17 amino acids. DNA for the CDR3: TGTGCCAGCACCCTTACCGGGACAATGAGCTCTGGAAACACCATATATTTT. It encodes CASTLTGTMSSGNTIYF.